A selection of T cell receptor beta chains follows, all from one sample in a study of blood T cell repertoires in COVID-19. Sequencing was performed with immunoSEQ multiplex PCR; in TCRdb, only in-frame clones are kept and a portion is missing. Of some 300,000 clones listed, 88% are singletons. The sequencing input was PBMCs or T cells enriched from blood (not recorded which). The source of these receptors is a woman in her twenties or thirties who had recovered from COVID-19. The CDR3 runs from the conserved cysteine through the conserved F or W. A D gene is named only where the DNA matches it firmly. Part of the rows lack a size; the others show once, few, many or a class for expanded clones.

v_call: TRBV9
clone_size: NA
d_call: NA
j_call: TRBJ1-1
cdr3_aa: CASSVGPSGWGAEAFF
cdr3_nt: TGTGCCAGCAGCGTAGGCCCCTCGGGGTGGGGAGCTGAAGCTTTCTTT

v_call: TRBV27
clone_size: NA
d_call: TRBD2
j_call: TRBJ2-3
cdr3_aa: CASSPLLRGGPSTDTQYF
cdr3_nt: TGTGCCAGCAGTCCTCTCCTCCGGGGGGGGCCTAGCACAGATACGCAGTATTTT

v_call: TRBV7-6
clone_size: NA
d_call: TRBD1
j_call: TRBJ2-7
cdr3_aa: CASSQGLPGQGADEQYF
cdr3_nt: TGTGCCAGCAGCCAAGGACTCCCGGGACAGGGGGCTGACGAGCAGTACTTC

v_call: TRBV15
clone_size: NA
d_call: NA
j_call: TRBJ2-3
cdr3_aa: CATSSAATDTQYF
cdr3_nt: TGTGCCACCAGCAGCGCCGCGACAGATACGCAGTATTTT

v_call: TRBV27
clone_size: NA
d_call: NA
j_call: TRBJ2-1
cdr3_aa: CASSFSEGQGKQFF
cdr3_nt: TGTGCCAGCAGTTTTTCTGAGGGGCAGGGGAAGCAGTTCTTC

v_call: TRBV18
clone_size: NA
d_call: NA
j_call: TRBJ2-7
cdr3_aa: CASSRSTQGLGEQYF
cdr3_nt: TGTGCCAGCTCACGAAGTACCCAGGGACTCGGAGAGCAGTACTTC

v_call: TRBV27
clone_size: NA
d_call: TRBD2
j_call: TRBJ2-7
cdr3_aa: CASQPLSGSYEQYF
cdr3_nt: TGTGCCAGCCAACCTCTTAGCGGGAGCTACGAGCAGTACTTC

v_call: TRBV7-2
clone_size: once
d_call: TRBD1
j_call: TRBJ1-1
cdr3_aa: CASSFRPTGMANTEAFF
cdr3_nt: TGTGCCAGCAGCTTCCGCCCGACAGGGATGGCGAACACTGAAGCTTTCTTT

v_call: TRBV30
clone_size: once
d_call: NA
j_call: TRBJ1-4
cdr3_aa: CAWSASGLLNEKLFF
cdr3_nt: TGTGCCTGGAGTGCCTCGGGACTGCTGAATGAAAAACTGTTTTTT

v_call: TRBV6-2/TRBV6-3
clone_size: NA
d_call: TRBD2
j_call: TRBJ2-3
cdr3_aa: CASSLARTSGGRNTQYF
cdr3_nt: TGTGCCAGCAGCCTAGCCCGGACTAGCGGGGGTAGGAATACGCAGTATTTT

v_call: TRBV5-1
clone_size: NA
d_call: NA
j_call: TRBJ1-1
cdr3_aa: CASSHGRGSNTEAFF
cdr3_nt: TGCGCCAGCAGCCACGGACGAGGGTCCAACACTGAAGCTTTCTTT

v_call: TRBV27
clone_size: NA
d_call: NA
j_call: TRBJ2-1
cdr3_aa: CASKNGRYNEQFF
cdr3_nt: TGTGCCAGCAAGAATGGCCGCTACAATGAGCAGTTCTTC

v_call: TRBV7-6
clone_size: few
d_call: NA
j_call: TRBJ1-3
cdr3_aa: CASATPAAGNTIYF
cdr3_nt: TGTGCCAGCGCGACCCCCGCGGCAGGAAACACCATATATTTT

v_call: TRBV30
clone_size: NA
d_call: NA
j_call: TRBJ2-7
cdr3_aa: CAWSWEVVGVRSYEQYF
cdr3_nt: TGTGCCTGGAGTTGGGAGGTTGTAGGGGTCCGGTCCTACGAGCAGTACTTC

v_call: TRBV5-8
clone_size: NA
d_call: TRBD2
j_call: TRBJ2-5
cdr3_aa: CASSLGTSGREETQYF
cdr3_nt: TGTGCCAGCAGCTTGGGGACTAGCGGGAGGGAAGAGACCCAGTACTTC

v_call: TRBV4-2
clone_size: NA
d_call: TRBD2
j_call: TRBJ2-7
cdr3_aa: CASSHNSGSASYEQYF
cdr3_nt: TGTGCCAGCAGCCATAATAGCGGGAGTGCGTCCTACGAGCAGTACTTC

v_call: TRBV28
clone_size: NA
d_call: TRBD1
j_call: TRBJ2-3
cdr3_aa: CASSLFLRGTGIVDTQYF
cdr3_nt: TGTGCCAGCAGTTTATTTCTTAGGGGGACAGGGATCGTAGATACGCAGTATTTT

v_call: TRBV2
clone_size: NA
d_call: NA
j_call: TRBJ1-6
cdr3_aa: CASSLQGSNSPLHF
cdr3_nt: TGTGCCAGCAGCTTACAGGGCTCCAATTCACCCCTCCACTTT

v_call: TRBV30
clone_size: NA
d_call: TRBD2
j_call: TRBJ2-2
cdr3_aa: CAWSVRLAGVTGELFF
cdr3_nt: TGTGCCTGGAGTGTACGACTAGCGGGAGTCACCGGGGAGCTGTTTTTT

v_call: TRBV5-1
clone_size: once
d_call: TRBD1
j_call: TRBJ2-7
cdr3_aa: CASSLSGGQGGEQYF
cdr3_nt: TGCGCCAGCAGCTTATCAGGGGGACAGGGTGGGGAGCAGTACTTC

v_call: TRBV10-3
clone_size: NA
d_call: TRBD1
j_call: TRBJ1-1
cdr3_aa: CAIRAGGDTLNTEAFF
cdr3_nt: TGTGCCATCAGAGCAGGGGGCGACACCCTGAACACTGAAGCTTTCTTT

v_call: TRBV7-9
clone_size: NA
d_call: NA
j_call: TRBJ1-1
cdr3_aa: CASSSSENTEAFF
cdr3_nt: TGTGCCAGCAGCTCCAGTGAGAACACTGAAGCTTTCTTT

v_call: TRBV7-2
clone_size: NA
d_call: TRBD1
j_call: TRBJ2-3
cdr3_aa: CATYGQGADTQYF
cdr3_nt: TGTGCCACCTACGGACAGGGAGCAGATACGCAGTATTTT

v_call: TRBV5-6
clone_size: NA
d_call: NA
j_call: TRBJ2-7
cdr3_aa: CASSSARRGYEQYF
cdr3_nt: TGTGCCAGCAGCTCCGCTCGGAGGGGATACGAGCAGTACTTC

v_call: TRBV19
clone_size: NA
d_call: TRBD1
j_call: TRBJ2-5
cdr3_aa: CASSITGVGETQYF
cdr3_nt: TGTGCCAGTAGTATCACAGGGGTCGGAGAGACCCAGTACTTC

v_call: TRBV28
clone_size: NA
d_call: NA
j_call: TRBJ1-2
cdr3_aa: CASSPPAVAFYGYTF
cdr3_nt: TGTGCCAGCAGCCCCCCCGCGGTTGCGTTTTATGGCTACACCTTC

v_call: TRBV6-2/TRBV6-3
clone_size: NA
d_call: NA
j_call: TRBJ1-1
cdr3_aa: CASSYATTGTEAFF
cdr3_nt: TGTGCCAGCAGTTACGCCACGACAGGAACTGAAGCTTTCTTT

v_call: TRBV30
clone_size: NA
d_call: NA
j_call: TRBJ1-2
cdr3_aa: CAFPVYGLKGYGYTF
cdr3_nt: TGTGCCTTCCCGGTATACGGACTTAAAGGCTATGGCTACACCTTC

v_call: TRBV11-2
clone_size: NA
d_call: NA
j_call: TRBJ2-7
cdr3_aa: CASSLARLPGYEQYF
cdr3_nt: TGTGCCAGCAGCTTAGCGAGACTTCCCGGGTACGAGCAGTACTTC

v_call: TRBV7-9
clone_size: NA
d_call: NA
j_call: TRBJ2-3
cdr3_aa: CASSSADTQYF
cdr3_nt: TGTGCCAGCAGCTCGGCAGATACGCAGTATTTT

v_call: TRBV28
clone_size: NA
d_call: TRBD1
j_call: TRBJ1-1
cdr3_aa: CATWGQGLTEAFF
cdr3_nt: TGTGCCACCTGGGGACAGGGGTTGACTGAAGCTTTCTTT

v_call: TRBV10-3
clone_size: NA
d_call: NA
j_call: TRBJ1-2
cdr3_aa: CAIPRGSFGGDGYTF
cdr3_nt: TGTGCCATCCCAAGGGGGTCTTTTGGGGGGGATGGCTACACCTTC

v_call: TRBV27
clone_size: NA
d_call: NA
j_call: TRBJ1-6
cdr3_aa: CASSFPGGNSPLHF
cdr3_nt: TGTGCCAGCAGTTTCCCGGGAGGGAATTCACCCCTCCACTTT

v_call: TRBV18
clone_size: NA
d_call: NA
j_call: TRBJ1-2
cdr3_aa: CASSPLPGADGYTF
cdr3_nt: TGTGCCAGCTCACCACTCCCAGGGGCTGATGGCTACACCTTC

v_call: TRBV18
clone_size: NA
d_call: NA
j_call: TRBJ2-3
cdr3_aa: CASSPLPTDTQYF
cdr3_nt: TGTGCCAGCTCACCTCTCCCCACAGATACGCAGTATTTT

v_call: TRBV18
clone_size: NA
d_call: TRBD1
j_call: TRBJ1-2
cdr3_aa: CASSPNLGTGTYGYTF
cdr3_nt: TGTGCCAGCTCACCCAACCTCGGGACAGGGACCTATGGCTACACCTTC

v_call: TRBV9
clone_size: NA
d_call: TRBD1
j_call: TRBJ2-1
cdr3_aa: CASSETGGANNEQFF
cdr3_nt: TGTGCCAGCAGCGAGACAGGGGGCGCAAACAATGAGCAGTTCTTC

v_call: TRBV12-3/TRBV12-4
clone_size: NA
d_call: TRBD1
j_call: TRBJ1-2
cdr3_aa: CASSLIRGYGYTF
cdr3_nt: TGTGCCAGCAGTTTAATCAGGGGGTATGGCTACACCTTC

v_call: TRBV5-6
clone_size: NA
d_call: TRBD1
j_call: TRBJ1-2
cdr3_aa: CASSLWTGDSSYPFF
cdr3_nt: TGTGCCAGCAGTTTATGGACAGGGGACTCATCCTACCCCTTCTTC

v_call: TRBV2
clone_size: NA
d_call: TRBD1
j_call: TRBJ1-5
cdr3_aa: CASSRRGQDFQPQHF
cdr3_nt: TGTGCCAGCAGTAGGAGGGGGCAAGATTTTCAGCCCCAGCATTTT

v_call: TRBV11-3
clone_size: NA
d_call: NA
j_call: TRBJ2-4
cdr3_aa: CASESGGKNIQYF
cdr3_nt: TGTGCCAGCGAGTCCGGGGGCAAAAACATTCAGTACTTC

v_call: TRBV7-2
clone_size: once
d_call: NA
j_call: TRBJ1-4
cdr3_aa: CASSLDRRQGGKLFF
cdr3_nt: TGTGCCAGCAGCTTAGATCGGCGGCAGGGAGGAAAACTGTTTTTT

v_call: TRBV28
clone_size: NA
d_call: TRBD1
j_call: TRBJ2-1
cdr3_aa: CASRPGGVRRNEQFF
cdr3_nt: TGTGCCAGCAGGCCAGGGGGAGTCAGGAGGAATGAGCAGTTCTTC

v_call: TRBV11-3
clone_size: NA
d_call: NA
j_call: TRBJ1-1
cdr3_aa: CASSSRGAMNTEAFF
cdr3_nt: TGTGCCAGCAGCTCCAGAGGAGCCATGAACACTGAAGCTTTCTTT

v_call: TRBV4-1
clone_size: NA
d_call: NA
j_call: TRBJ1-2
cdr3_aa: CASSQTPVYGSHGF
cdr3_nt: TGCGCCAGCAGCCAAACGCCAGTATACGGGAGCCACGGTTTC

v_call: TRBV5-1
clone_size: NA
d_call: NA
j_call: TRBJ2-7
cdr3_aa: CASSPTLSYEQYF
cdr3_nt: TGCGCCAGCAGCCCGACACTCTCCTACGAGCAGTACTTC

v_call: TRBV27
clone_size: NA
d_call: TRBD2
j_call: TRBJ2-7
cdr3_aa: CASSLTSGGQAYEQYF
cdr3_nt: TGTGCCAGCAGTTTGACTAGCGGGGGCCAAGCCTACGAGCAGTACTTC

v_call: TRBV30
clone_size: NA
d_call: TRBD1
j_call: TRBJ1-2
cdr3_aa: CAWTRDSQGYTF
cdr3_nt: TGTGCCTGGACCAGGGACAGCCAAGGCTACACCTTC

v_call: TRBV6-5
clone_size: once
d_call: NA
j_call: TRBJ1-1
cdr3_aa: CASSYTIQDTEAFF
cdr3_nt: TGTGCCAGCAGTTACACCATCCAGGACACTGAAGCTTTCTTT

v_call: TRBV27
clone_size: NA
d_call: NA
j_call: TRBJ2-7
cdr3_aa: CASSPSLVYEQYF
cdr3_nt: TGTGCCAGCAGTCCCTCCCTAGTTTACGAGCAGTACTTC

v_call: TRBV27
clone_size: NA
d_call: TRBD2
j_call: TRBJ2-1
cdr3_aa: CAIPPPSGGRSYNEQFF
cdr3_nt: TGTGCCATCCCACCCCCTAGCGGGGGGCGCTCCTACAATGAGCAGTTCTTC

v_call: TRBV5-5
clone_size: NA
d_call: NA
j_call: TRBJ1-2
cdr3_aa: CASSLALQSGYGYTF
cdr3_nt: TGTGCCAGCAGCTTGGCCTTACAGAGCGGCTATGGCTACACCTTC

v_call: TRBV5-1
clone_size: NA
d_call: TRBD2
j_call: TRBJ2-3
cdr3_aa: CASSRLAGPGTDTQYF
cdr3_nt: TGCGCCAGCAGCAGGCTAGCGGGACCGGGCACAGATACGCAGTATTTT

v_call: TRBV6-7
clone_size: once
d_call: NA
j_call: TRBJ1-4
cdr3_aa: CASSYPPGPLFF
cdr3_nt: TGTGCCAGCAGTTACCCCCCCGGTCCTCTGTTTTTT

v_call: TRBV9
clone_size: NA
d_call: NA
j_call: TRBJ2-2
cdr3_aa: CASSVGTVFTGELFF
cdr3_nt: TGTGCCAGCAGCGTAGGCACAGTCTTCACCGGGGAGCTGTTTTTT

v_call: TRBV29-1
clone_size: NA
d_call: NA
j_call: TRBJ1-2
cdr3_aa: CSAPQGNYGYTF
cdr3_nt: TGCAGCGCTCCTCAGGGGAACTATGGCTACACCTTC

v_call: TRBV28
clone_size: NA
d_call: TRBD1
j_call: TRBJ2-6
cdr3_aa: CASSLDRGLRANVLTF
cdr3_nt: TGTGCCAGCAGTCTGGACAGGGGGCTTAGGGCCAACGTCCTGACTTTC

v_call: TRBV10-2
clone_size: NA
d_call: TRBD2
j_call: TRBJ2-1
cdr3_aa: CASSEGGRGLSSYNEQFF
cdr3_nt: TGCGCCAGCAGTGAAGGTGGGAGGGGACTTAGCTCCTACAATGAGCAGTTCTTC

v_call: TRBV24-1
clone_size: NA
d_call: NA
j_call: TRBJ2-2
cdr3_aa: CATSDLPRGNTGELFF
cdr3_nt: TGTGCCACCAGTGATTTGCCCAGGGGTAACACCGGGGAGCTGTTTTTT

v_call: TRBV6-2/TRBV6-3
clone_size: once
d_call: NA
j_call: TRBJ1-5
cdr3_aa: CASSSTGSRPQHF
cdr3_nt: TGTGCCAGCAGTTCCACAGGGTCTAGGCCCCAGCATTTT